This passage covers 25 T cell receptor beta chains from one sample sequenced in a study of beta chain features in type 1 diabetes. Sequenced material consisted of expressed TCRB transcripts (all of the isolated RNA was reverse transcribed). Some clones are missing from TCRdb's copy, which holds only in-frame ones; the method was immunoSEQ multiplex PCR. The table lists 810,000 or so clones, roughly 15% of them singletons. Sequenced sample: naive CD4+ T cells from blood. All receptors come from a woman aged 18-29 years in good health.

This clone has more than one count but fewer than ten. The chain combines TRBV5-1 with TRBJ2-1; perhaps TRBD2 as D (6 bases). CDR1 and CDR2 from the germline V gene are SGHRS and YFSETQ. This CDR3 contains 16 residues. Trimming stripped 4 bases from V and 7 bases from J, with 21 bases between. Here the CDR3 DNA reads TGCGCCAGCAGCCAAGGGGCGGGACTGTTAAGGAATGAGCAGTTCTTC. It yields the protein CASSQGAGLLRNEQFF.

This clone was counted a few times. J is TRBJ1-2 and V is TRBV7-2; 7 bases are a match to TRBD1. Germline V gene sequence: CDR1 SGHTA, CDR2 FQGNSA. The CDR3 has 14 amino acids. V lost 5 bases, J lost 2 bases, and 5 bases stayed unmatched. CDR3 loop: CASSRKQGNYGYTF. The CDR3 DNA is TGTGCCAGCAGCCGAAAACAGGGGAACTATGGCTACACCTTC.

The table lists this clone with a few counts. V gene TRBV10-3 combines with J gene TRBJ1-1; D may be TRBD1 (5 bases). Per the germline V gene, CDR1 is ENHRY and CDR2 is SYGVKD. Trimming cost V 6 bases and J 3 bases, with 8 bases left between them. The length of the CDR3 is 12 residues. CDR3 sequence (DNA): TGTGCCATCAGCACCAGGGACACTGAAGCTTTCTTT. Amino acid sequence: CAISTRDTEAFF.

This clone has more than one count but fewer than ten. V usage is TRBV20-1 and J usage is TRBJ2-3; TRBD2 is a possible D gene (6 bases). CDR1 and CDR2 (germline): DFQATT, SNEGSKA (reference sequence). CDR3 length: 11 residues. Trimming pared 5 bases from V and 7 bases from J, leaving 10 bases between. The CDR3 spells CSAGDFYTQYF. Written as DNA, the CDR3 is TGCAGTGCTGGGGACTTCTATACGCAGTATTTT.

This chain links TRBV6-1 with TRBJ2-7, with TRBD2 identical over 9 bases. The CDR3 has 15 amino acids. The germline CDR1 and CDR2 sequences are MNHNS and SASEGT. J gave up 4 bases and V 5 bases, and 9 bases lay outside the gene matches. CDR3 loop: CASSTLTSGDYEQYF. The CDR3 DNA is TGTGCCAGCAGTACCCTGACTAGCGGAGATTACGAGCAGTACTTC.

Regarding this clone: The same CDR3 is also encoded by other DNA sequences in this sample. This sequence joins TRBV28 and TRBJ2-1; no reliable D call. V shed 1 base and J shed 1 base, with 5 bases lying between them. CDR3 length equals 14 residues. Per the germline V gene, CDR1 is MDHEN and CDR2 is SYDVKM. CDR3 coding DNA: TGTGCCAGCAGTTTATCGGGTTCCTACAATGAGCAGTTCTTC. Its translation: CASSLSGSYNEQFF.

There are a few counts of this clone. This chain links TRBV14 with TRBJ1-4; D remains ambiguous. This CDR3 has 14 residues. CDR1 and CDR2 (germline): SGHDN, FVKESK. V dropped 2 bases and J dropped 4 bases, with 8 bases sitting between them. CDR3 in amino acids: CASSQRASNEKLFF. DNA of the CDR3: TGTGCCAGCAGCCAAAGGGCAAGTAATGAAAAACTGTTTTTT.

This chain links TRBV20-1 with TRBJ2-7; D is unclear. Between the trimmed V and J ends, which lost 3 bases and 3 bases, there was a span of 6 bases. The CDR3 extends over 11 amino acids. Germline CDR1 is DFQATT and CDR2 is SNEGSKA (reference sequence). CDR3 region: CSARIRYEQYF. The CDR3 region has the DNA TGCAGTGCTAGGATCCGCTACGAGCAGTACTTC.

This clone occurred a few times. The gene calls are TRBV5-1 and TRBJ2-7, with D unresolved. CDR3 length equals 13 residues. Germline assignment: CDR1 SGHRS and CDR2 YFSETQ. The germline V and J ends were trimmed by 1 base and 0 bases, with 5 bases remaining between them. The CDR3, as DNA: TGCGCCAGCAGCTTGAAGATCTCCTACGAGCAGTACTTC. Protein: CASSLKISYEQYF.

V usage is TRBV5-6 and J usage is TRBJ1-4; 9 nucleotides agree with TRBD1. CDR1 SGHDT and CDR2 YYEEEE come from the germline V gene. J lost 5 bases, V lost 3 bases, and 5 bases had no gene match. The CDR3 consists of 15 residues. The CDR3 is CASSSKGQGNEKLFF. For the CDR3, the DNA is TGTGCCAGCAGCTCGAAGGGACAGGGAAATGAAAAACTGTTTTTT.

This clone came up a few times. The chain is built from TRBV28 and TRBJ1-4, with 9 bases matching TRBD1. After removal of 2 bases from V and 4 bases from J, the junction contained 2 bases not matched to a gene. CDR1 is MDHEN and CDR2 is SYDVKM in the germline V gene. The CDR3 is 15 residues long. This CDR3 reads CASSLTGQGNEKLFF. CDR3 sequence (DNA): TGTGCCAGCAGTTTAACGGGACAGGGTAATGAAAAACTGTTTTTT.

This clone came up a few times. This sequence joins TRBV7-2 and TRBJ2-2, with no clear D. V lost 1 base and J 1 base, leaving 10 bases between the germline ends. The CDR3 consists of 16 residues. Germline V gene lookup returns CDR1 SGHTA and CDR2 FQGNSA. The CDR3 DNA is TGTGCCAGCAGCTTAGTTCGGGCGCAGAACACCGGGGAGCTGTTTTTT. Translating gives CASSLVRAQNTGELFF.

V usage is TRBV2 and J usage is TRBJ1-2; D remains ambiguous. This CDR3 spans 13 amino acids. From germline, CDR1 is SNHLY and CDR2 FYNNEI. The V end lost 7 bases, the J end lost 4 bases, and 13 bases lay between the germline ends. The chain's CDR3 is CASTADSGYGYTF. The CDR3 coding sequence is TGTGCCAGCACCGCAGATTCGGGCTATGGCTACACCTTC.

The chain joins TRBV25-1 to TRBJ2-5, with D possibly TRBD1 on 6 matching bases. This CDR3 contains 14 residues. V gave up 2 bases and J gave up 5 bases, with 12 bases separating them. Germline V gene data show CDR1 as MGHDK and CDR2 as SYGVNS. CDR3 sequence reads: CASSEAGVRETQYF. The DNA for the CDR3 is TGTGCCAGCAGTGAAGCAGGGGTCCGGGAGACCCAGTACTTC.

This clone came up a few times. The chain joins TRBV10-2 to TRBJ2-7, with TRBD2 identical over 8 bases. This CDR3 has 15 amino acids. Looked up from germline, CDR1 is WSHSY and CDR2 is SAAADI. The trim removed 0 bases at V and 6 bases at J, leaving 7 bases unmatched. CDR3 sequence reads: CASSESLAGPREQYF. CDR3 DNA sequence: TGCGCCAGCAGTGAGTCTCTAGCGGGCCCCCGCGAGCAGTACTTC.

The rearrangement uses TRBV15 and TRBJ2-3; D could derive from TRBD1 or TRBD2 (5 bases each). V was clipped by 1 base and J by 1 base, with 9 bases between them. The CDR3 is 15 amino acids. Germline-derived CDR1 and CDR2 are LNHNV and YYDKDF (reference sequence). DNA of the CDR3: TGTGCCACCAGCAGAGGAGGGACCGGCACAGATACGCAGTATTTT. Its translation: CATSRGGTGTDTQYF.

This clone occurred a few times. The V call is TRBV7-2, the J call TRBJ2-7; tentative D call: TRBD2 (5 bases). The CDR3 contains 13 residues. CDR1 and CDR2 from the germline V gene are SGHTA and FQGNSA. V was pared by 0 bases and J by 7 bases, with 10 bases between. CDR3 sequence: CASSLAFGEEQYF. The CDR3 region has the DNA TGTGCCAGCAGCTTAGCCTTCGGGGAGGAGCAGTACTTC.

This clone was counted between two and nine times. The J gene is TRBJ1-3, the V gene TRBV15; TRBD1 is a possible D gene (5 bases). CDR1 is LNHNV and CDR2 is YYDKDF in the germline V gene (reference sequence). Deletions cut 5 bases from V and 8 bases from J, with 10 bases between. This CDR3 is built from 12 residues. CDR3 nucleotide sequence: TGTGCCACCAGCGCCGGGGGGGACACCATATATTTT. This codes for CATSAGGDTIYF. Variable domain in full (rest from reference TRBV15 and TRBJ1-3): DAMVIQNPRYQVTQFGKPVTLSCSQTLNHNVMYWYQQKSSQAPKLLFHYYDKDFNNEADTPDNFQSRRPNTSFCFLDIRSPGLGDTAMYLCATSAGGDTIYFGEGSWLTVV.

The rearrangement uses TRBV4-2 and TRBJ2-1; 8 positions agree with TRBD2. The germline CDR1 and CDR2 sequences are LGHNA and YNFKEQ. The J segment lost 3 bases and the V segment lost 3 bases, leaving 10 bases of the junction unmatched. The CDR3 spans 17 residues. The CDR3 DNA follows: TGTGCCAGCAGCCAGGGGCTAGCGGGTTCCCACTACAATGAGCAGTTCTTC. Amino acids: CASSQGLAGSHYNEQFF.

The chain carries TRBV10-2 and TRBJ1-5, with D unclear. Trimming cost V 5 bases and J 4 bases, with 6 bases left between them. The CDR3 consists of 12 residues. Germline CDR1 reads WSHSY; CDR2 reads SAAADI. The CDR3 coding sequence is TGCGCCAGCAGTAGGCCGAATCAGCCCCAGCATTTT. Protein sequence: CASSRPNQPQHF.

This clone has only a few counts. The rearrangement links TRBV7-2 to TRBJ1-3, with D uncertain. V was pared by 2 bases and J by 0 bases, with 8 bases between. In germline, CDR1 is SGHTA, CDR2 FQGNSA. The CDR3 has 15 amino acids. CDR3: CASSLMGASGNTIYF. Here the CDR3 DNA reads TGTGCCAGCAGCTTAATGGGCGCCTCTGGAAACACCATATATTTT.

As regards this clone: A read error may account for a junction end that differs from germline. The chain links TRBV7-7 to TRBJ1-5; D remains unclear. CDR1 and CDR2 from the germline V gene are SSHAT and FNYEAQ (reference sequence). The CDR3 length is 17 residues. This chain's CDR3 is CASSSKTVFYSNQPQHF. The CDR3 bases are TGTGCTAGCAGCTCCAAGACCGTATTTTATAGCAATCAGCCCCAGCATTTT.

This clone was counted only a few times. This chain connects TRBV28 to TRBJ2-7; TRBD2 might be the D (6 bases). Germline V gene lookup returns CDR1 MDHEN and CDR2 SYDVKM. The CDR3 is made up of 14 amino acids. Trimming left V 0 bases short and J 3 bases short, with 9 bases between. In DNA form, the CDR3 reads TGTGCCAGCAGTTTATGGGCGGGAAACTACGAGCAGTACTTC. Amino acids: CASSLWAGNYEQYF.

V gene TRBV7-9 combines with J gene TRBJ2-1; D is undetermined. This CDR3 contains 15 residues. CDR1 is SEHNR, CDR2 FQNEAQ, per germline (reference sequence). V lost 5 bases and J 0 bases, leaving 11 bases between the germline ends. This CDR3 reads CASSRRYSSYNEQFF. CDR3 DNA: TGTGCCAGCAGCAGGCGGTATAGCTCCTACAATGAGCAGTTCTTC.

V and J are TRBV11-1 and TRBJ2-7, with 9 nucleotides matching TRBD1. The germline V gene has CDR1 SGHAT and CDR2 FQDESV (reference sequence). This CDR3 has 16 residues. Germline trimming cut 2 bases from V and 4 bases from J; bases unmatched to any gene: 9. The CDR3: CASSLSTGTGLYEQYF. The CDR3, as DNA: TGTGCCAGCAGCTTATCAACCGGGACAGGGCTGTACGAGCAGTACTTC.